This T cell receptor (beta chain) was captured in a study of T cell repertoires in cytomegalovirus infection. The CDR3 loop spans 15 amino acids. MiXCR was run by TCRdb on the reads, yielding one entry per CDR3 protein. The sample shows more than 650,000 distinct CDR3 sequences, 35% of them seen only once. The clonotype was recovered from a human donor in good health (CMV status not recorded). Some clones in this sample may be carry-over from other donors' samples. The sequencing sample was made of PBMCs. The V call is TRBV26, the J call TRBJ2-1; the table assigns TRBD1, which was not confirmed against the DNA. TRBV26 has pseudogene status. In DNA, the CDR3 is TGTGCCAGCAGCATCCCCCGACCCGGACAGGTAAAGCAGTTCTTC. Protein product: CASSIPRPGQVKQFF.